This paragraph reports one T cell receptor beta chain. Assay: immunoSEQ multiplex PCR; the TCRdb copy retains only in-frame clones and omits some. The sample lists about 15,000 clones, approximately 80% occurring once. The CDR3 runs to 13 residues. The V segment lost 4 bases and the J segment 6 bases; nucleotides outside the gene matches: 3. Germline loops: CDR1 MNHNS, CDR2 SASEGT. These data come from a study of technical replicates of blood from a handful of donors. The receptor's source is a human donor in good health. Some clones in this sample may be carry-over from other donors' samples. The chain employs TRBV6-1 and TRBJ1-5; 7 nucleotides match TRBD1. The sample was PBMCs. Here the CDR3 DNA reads TGTGCCAGCAGTGCAGGGGGTGGTCAGCCCCAGCATTTT. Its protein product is CASSAGGGQPQHF.